This record covers a single T cell receptor (beta chain). Antigen specificity is unknown. In germline, CDR1 is MNHEY, CDR2 SMNVEV (reference sequence). V lost 4 bases and J 1 base, leaving 9 bases between the germline ends. The CDR3 runs 14 residues. Only in-frame clones appear in the TCRdb table, and some are missing; sequencing was by immunoSEQ multiplex PCR. Among 90,000 to 95,000 clones listed, around 90% were seen once. This sample is part of a study of graft-versus-host responses after intestinal transplantation. Study in general: Each recipient received a multivisceral, liver-intestinal, or isolated intestinal graft. Recipients were all induced with anti-thymocyte globulin, then given tacrolimus and steroids for approximately 3 years.

The clonotype was recovered from a human donor who received an intestinal transplant. This sample comprised unstimulated CD8+ T cells sorted from spleen or lymph node cells, obtained before intestinal transplant. V and J are TRBV27 and TRBJ2-3; D is undetermined. The DNA of the CDR3 is TGTGCCAGCAGTTATGCCCCGGGCACAGATACGCAGTATTTT. Translation gives CASSYAPGTDTQYF.